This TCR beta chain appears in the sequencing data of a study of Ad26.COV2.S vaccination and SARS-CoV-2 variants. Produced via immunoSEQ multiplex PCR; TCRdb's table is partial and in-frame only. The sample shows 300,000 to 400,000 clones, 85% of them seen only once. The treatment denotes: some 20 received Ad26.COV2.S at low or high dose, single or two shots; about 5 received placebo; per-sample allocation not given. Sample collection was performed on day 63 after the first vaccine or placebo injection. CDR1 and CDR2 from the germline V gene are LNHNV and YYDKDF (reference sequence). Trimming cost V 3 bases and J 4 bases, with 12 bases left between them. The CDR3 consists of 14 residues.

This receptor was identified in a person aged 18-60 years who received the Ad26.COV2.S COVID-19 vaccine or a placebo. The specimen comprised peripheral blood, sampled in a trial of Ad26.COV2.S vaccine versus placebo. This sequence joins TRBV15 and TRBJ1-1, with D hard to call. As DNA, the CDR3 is TGTGCCACCAGCAGGGGAGCCACGAGCACTGAAGCTTTCTTT. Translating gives CATSRGATSTEAFF.